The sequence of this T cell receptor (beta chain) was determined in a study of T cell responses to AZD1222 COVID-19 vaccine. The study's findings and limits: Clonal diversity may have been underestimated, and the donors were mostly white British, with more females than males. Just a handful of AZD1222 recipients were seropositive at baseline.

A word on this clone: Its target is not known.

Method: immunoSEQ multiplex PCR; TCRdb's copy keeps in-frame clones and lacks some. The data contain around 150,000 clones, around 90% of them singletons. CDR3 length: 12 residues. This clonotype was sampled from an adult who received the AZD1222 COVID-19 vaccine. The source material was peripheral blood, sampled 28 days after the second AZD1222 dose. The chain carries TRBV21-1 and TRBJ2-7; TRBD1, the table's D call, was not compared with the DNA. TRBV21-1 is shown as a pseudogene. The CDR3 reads CASNWGAYEQYF. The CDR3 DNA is TGTGCCAGCAATTGGGGCGCGTACGAGCAGTACTTC.